This T cell receptor (beta chain) emerged from a study of CD8 T cells in ankylosing spondylitis. With V trimmed by 6 bases and J by 1 base, 12 bases remained unmatched. The CDR3 is 17 residues long. Germline CDR1 and CDR2: MDHEN and SYDVKM. TCRdb fed the 5' RACE reads into MiXCR, producing one record per CDR3 protein. The sample consists of 300,000 to 350,000 distinct CDR3 sequences, 9.5% to 13% of them appearing once. This chain connects TRBV28 to TRBJ1-3; 7 bases agree with TRBD1. The receptor was isolated from a female donor with ankylosing spondylitis or in good health (not recorded which). Sample: blood, either unsorted or a sorted T cell fraction (not recorded which). The CDR3 DNA reads as TGTGCCAGCAGGCCCCCCGACAGGGTCTGGTCTGGAAACACCATATATTTT. As protein: CASRPPDRVWSGNTIYF.